This TCR beta chain appears in the sequencing data of a study of T cells in Graves' hyperthyroidism and ophthalmopathy. Per the germline V gene, CDR1 is MNHEY and CDR2 is SMNVEV (reference sequence). The V segment lost 5 bases and the J segment 1 base; nucleotides outside the gene matches: 5. This CDR3 is built from 15 residues. It was uncontrolled infection, other autoimmune disease, pregnancy or lactation that excluded patients. This clonotype was counted ten times or more. The source material, RNA transcripts, was used to amplify TCR beta CDR3 regions. The HTBI primer set drove a first-round RT-PCR of the TCR CDR3. TCRdb ran MiXCR on the multiplex PCR reads and lists one entry per CDR3 protein. The sample yields a few hundred thousand distinct CDR3 sequences, approximately 15% seen once.

This sequence joins TRBV27 and TRBJ1-5; 7 bases are a match to TRBD1. The receptor comes from a man aged 25-45 years with Graves' hyperthyroidism that later progressed to Graves' ophthalmopathy. The sequencing input was blood. DNA for the CDR3: TGTGCCAGCAGTCCCGACAGGGCGAGCAATCAGCCCCAGCATTTT. Its translation is CASSPDRASNQPQHF.